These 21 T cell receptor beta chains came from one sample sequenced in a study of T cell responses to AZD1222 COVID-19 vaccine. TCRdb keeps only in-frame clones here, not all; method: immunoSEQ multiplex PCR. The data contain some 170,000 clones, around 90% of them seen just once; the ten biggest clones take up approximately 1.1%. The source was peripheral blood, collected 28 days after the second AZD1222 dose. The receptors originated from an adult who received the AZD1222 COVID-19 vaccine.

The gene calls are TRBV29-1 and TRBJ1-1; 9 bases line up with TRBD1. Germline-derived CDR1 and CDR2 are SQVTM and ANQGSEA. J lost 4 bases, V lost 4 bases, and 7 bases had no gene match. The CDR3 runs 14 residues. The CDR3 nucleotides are TGCAGCGTTGGTTGGGACAGGGCTCCCACTGAAGCTTTCTTT. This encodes CSVGWDRAPTEAFF.

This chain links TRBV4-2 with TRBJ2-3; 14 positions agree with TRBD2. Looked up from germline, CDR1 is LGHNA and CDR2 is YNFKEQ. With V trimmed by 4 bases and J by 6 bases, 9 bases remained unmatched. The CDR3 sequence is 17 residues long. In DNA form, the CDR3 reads TGTGCCAGCAGCCCGACTAGCGGGGGGGCGGGAGAGGATACGCAGTATTTT. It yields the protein CASSPTSGGAGEDTQYF.

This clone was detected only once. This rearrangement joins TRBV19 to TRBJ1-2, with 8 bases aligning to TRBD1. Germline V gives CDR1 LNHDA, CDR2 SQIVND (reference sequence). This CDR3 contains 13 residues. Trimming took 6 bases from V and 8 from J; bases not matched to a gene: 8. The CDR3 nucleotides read TGTGCCAGTAGGATACAGGGACAGGTCGGCTACACCTTC. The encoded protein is CASRIQGQVGYTF.

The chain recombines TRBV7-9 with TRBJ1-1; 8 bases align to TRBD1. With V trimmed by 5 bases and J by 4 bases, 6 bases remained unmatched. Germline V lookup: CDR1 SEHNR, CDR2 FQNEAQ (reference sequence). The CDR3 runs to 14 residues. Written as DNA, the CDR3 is TGTGCCAGCAGCCTACCGGACAGGGTCACTGAAGCTTTCTTT. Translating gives CASSLPDRVTEAFF.

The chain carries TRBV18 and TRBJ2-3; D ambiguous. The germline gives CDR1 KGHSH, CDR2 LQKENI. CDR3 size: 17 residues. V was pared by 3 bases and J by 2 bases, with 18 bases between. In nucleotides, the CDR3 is TGTGCCAGCTCACCCTCGGCCACAGCCATGCCCACAGATACGCAGTATTTT. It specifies CASSPSATAMPTDTQYF.

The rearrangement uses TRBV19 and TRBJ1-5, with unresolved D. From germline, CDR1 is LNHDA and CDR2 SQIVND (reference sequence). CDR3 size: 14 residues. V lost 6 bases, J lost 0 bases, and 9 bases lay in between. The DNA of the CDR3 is TGTGCCAGTAGAAACAGTTATAGCAATCAGCCCCAGCATTTT. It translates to CASRNSYSNQPQHF.

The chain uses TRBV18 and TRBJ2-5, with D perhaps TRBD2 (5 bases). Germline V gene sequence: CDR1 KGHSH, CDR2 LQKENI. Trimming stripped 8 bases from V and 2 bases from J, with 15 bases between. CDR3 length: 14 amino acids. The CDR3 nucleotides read TGTGCCAGCGCCGGCGGGTTGATACAAGAGACCCAGTACTTC. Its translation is CASAGGLIQETQYF.

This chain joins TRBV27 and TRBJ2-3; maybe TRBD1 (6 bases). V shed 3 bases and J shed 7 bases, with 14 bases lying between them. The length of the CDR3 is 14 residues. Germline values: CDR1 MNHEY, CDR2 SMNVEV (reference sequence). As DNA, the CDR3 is TGTGCCAGCAGTTTGGACAGAACAAGGTATACGCAGTATTTT. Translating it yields CASSLDRTRYTQYF.

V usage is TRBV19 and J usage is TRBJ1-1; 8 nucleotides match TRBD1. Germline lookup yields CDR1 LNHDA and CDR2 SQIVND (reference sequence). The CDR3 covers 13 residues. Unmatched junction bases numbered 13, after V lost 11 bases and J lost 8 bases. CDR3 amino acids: CAPGVDRGSEAFF. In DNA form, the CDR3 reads TGTGCCCCCGGGGTCGACAGGGGATCCGAAGCTTTCTTT.

The CDR3 is CASSSTGVAGEAFF. The CDR3 DNA sequence: TGTGCCAGCAGTTCGACAGGGGTGGCCGGTGAAGCTTTCTTT. The V and J genes are TRBV7-2 and TRBJ1-1; the match to TRBD1 covers 8 bases. With 6 bases clipped from V and 7 bases from J, the junction kept 10 bases outside the gene matches. The length of the CDR3 is 14 residues. CDR1 and CDR2 (germline): SGHTA, FQGNSA.

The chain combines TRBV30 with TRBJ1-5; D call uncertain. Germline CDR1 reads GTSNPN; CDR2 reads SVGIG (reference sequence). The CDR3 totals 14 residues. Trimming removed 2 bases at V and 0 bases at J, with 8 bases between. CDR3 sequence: CAWSRGLSNQPQHF. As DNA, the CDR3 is TGTGCCTGGAGTCGCGGACTTAGCAATCAGCCCCAGCATTTT.

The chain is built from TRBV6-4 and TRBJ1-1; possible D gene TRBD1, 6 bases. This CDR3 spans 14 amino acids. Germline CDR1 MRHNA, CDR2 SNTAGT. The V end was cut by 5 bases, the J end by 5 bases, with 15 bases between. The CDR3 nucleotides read TGTGCCAGCAGTAGGGACAAAGAAGGAACTGAAGCTTTCTTT. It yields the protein CASSRDKEGTEAFF.

For the CDR3, the DNA is TGTGCCAGCAGTTCCAGACAGGTCCAAGAGACCCAGTACTTC. Translating it yields CASSSRQVQETQYF. This rearrangement joins TRBV27 to TRBJ2-5, with D tentatively TRBD1 (6 bases). This CDR3 spans 14 amino acids. V was cut by 4 bases and J by 1 base, with 10 bases left in between. CDR1 and CDR2 from the germline V gene are MNHEY and SMNVEV (reference sequence).

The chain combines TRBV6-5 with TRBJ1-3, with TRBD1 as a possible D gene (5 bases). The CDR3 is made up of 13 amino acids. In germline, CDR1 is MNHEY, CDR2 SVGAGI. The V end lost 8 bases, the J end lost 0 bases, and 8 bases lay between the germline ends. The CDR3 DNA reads TGTGCCAGCCGACAGCTCTCTGGAAACACCATATATTTT. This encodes CASRQLSGNTIYF.

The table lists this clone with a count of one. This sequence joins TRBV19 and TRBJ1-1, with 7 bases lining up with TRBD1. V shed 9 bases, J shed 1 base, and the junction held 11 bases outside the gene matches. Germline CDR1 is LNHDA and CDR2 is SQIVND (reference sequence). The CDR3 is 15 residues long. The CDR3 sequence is CASNPYRGSNTEAFF. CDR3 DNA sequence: TGTGCCAGCAACCCCTACAGGGGATCGAACACTGAAGCTTTCTTT.

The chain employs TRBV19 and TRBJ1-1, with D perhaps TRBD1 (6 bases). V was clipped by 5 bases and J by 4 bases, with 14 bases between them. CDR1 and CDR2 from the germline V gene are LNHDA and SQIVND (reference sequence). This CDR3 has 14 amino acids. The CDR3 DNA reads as TGTGCCAGTAGTCTGGACAGAGAACGCACTGAAGCTTTCTTT. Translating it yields CASSLDRERTEAFF. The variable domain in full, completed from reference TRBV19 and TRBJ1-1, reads DGGITQSPKYLFRKEGQNVTLSCEQNLNHDAMYWYRQDPGQGLRLIYYSQIVNDFQKGDIAEGYSVSREKKESFPLTVTSAQKNPTAFYLCASSLDRERTEAFFGQGTRLTVV.

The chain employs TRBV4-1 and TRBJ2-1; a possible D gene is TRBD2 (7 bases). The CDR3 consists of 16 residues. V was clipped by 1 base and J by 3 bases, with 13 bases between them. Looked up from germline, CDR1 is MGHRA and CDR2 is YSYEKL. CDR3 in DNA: TGCGCCAGCAGCCAAGGTTCGGGGGGCTACTACAATGAGCAGTTCTTC. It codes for CASSQGSGGYYNEQFF.

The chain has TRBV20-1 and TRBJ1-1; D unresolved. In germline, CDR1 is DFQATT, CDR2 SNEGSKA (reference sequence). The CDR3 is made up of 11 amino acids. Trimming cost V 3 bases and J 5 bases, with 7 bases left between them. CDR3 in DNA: TGCAGTGCTAGTGCCCCTACTGAAGCTTTCTTT. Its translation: CSASAPTEAFF.

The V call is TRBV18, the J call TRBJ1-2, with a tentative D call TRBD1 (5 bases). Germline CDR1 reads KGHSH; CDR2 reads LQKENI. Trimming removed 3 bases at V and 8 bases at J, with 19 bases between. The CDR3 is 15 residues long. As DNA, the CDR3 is TGTGCCAGCTCACCCTACCCTCCGAGGGGCGTCGGCTACACCTTC. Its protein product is CASSPYPPRGVGYTF.

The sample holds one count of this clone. CDR3 protein: CASSFRRSDTNEKLFF. In DNA form, the CDR3 reads TGTGCCAGCAGCTTTCGAAGGTCAGATACTAATGAAAAACTGTTTTTT. V gene TRBV11-2 combines with J gene TRBJ1-4, with unresolved D. In germline, CDR1 is SGHAT, CDR2 FQNNGV. Trimming pared 3 bases from V and 2 bases from J, leaving 13 bases between. This CDR3 contains 16 residues.

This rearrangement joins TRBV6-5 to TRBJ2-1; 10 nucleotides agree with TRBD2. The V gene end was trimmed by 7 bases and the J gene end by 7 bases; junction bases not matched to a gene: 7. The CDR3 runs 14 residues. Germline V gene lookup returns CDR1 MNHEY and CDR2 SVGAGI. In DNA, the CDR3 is TGTGCCAGCATCTTAGCGGGGGGAAATAATGAGCAGTTCTTC. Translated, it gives CASILAGGNNEQFF.